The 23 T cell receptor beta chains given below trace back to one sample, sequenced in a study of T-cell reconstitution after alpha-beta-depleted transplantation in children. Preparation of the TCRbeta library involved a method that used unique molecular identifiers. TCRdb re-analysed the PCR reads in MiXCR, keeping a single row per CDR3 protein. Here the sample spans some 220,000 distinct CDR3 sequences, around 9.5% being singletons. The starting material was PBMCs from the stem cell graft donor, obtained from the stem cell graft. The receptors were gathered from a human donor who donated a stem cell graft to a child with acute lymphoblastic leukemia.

CDR3 DNA sequence: TGTGCCAGCTCCTTAGGGGTTAATTCGGGTAATTCACCCCTCCACTTT. This encodes CASSLGVNSGNSPLHF. V usage is TRBV7-2 and J usage is TRBJ1-6; perhaps TRBD1 as D (5 bases). CDR1 SGHTA and CDR2 FQGNSA come from the germline V gene. V dropped 8 bases and J dropped 6 bases, with 20 bases sitting between them. The CDR3 covers 16 residues.

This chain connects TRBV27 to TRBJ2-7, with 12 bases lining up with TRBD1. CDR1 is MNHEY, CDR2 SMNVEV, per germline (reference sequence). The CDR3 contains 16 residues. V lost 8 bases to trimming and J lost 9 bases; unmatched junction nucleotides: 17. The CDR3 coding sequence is TGTGCCAGCTTCAGTCCGGCCGGGACAGGGGGCGGTGGGCAGTACTTC. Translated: CASFSPAGTGGGGQYF.

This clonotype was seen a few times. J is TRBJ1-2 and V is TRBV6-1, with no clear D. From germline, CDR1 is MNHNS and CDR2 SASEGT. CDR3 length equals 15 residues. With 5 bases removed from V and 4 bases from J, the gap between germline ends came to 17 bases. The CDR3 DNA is TGTGCCAGCAGTCCACAAGCCCTCGACCCCTATGGCTACACCTTC. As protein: CASSPQALDPYGYTF.

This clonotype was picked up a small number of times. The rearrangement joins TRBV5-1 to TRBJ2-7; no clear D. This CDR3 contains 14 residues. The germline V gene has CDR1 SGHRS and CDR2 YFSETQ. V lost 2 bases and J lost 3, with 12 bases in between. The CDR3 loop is CASSLDHSGYEQYF. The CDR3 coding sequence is TGCGCCAGCAGCTTAGACCATTCTGGCTACGAGCAGTACTTC.

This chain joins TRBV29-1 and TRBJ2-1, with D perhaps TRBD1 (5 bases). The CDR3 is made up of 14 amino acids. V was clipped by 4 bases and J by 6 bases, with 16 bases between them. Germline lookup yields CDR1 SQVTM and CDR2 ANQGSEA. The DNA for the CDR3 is TGCAGCGTTGCAGGGTGGACGCCAGGCAATGAGCAGTTCTTC. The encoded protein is CSVAGWTPGNEQFF.

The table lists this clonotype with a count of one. The CDR3 loop is CASRQGGIEAFF. The DNA for the CDR3 is TGTGCCAGCAGGCAGGGGGGGATTGAAGCTTTCTTT. The J gene is TRBJ1-1, the V gene TRBV27, with 7 bases that match TRBD1. This CDR3 is 12 amino acids long. Germline assignment: CDR1 MNHEY and CDR2 SMNVEV (reference sequence). The J segment lost 7 bases and the V segment lost 6 bases, leaving 5 bases of the junction unmatched.

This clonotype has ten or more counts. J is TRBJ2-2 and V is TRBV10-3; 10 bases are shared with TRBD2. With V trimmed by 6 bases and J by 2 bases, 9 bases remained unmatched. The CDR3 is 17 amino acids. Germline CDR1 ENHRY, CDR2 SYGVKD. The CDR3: CAISEILAGLNTGELFF. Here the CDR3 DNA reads TGTGCCATCAGCGAGATACTAGCGGGGCTTAACACCGGGGAGCTGTTTTTT.

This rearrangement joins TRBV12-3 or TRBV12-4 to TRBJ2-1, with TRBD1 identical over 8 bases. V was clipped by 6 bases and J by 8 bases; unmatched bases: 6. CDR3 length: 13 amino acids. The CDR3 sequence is CASRRDRGDEQFF. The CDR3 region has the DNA TGTGCCAGCAGGCGAGACAGGGGCGATGAGCAGTTCTTC.

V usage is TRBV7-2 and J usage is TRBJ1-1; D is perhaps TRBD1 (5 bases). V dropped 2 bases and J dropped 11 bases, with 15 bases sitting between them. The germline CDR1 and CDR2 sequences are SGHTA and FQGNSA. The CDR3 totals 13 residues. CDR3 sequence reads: CASSLPHGGGAFF. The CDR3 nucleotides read TGTGCCAGCAGCTTACCACACGGGGGTGGGGCTTTCTTT.

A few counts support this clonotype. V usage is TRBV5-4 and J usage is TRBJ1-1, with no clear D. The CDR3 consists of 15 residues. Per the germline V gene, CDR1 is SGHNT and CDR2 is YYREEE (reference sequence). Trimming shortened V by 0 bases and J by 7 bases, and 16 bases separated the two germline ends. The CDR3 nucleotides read TGTGCCAGCAGCTTGGGAGTTGATGAGGCTTTTGAAGCTTTCTTT. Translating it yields CASSLGVDEAFEAFF.

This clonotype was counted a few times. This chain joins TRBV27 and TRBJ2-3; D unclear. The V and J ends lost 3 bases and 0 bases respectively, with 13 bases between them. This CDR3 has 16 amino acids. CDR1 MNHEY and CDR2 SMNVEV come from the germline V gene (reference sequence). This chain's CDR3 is CASSFTATRSTDTQYF. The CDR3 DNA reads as TGTGCCAGCAGTTTCACGGCGACAAGAAGCACAGATACGCAGTATTTT.

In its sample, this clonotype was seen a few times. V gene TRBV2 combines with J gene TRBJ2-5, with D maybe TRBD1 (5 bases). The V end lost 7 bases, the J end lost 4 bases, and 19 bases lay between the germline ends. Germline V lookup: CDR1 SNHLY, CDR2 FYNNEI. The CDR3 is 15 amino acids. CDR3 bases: TGTGCCAGCAAAACACAGGTTCGGAACGGAGAGACCCAGTACTTC. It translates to CASKTQVRNGETQYF.

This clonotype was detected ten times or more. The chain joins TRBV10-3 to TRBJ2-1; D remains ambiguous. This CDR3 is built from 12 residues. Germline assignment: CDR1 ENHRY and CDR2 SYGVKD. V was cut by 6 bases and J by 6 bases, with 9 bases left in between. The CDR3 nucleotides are TGTGCCATCAGCGGCTATCCCAATGAGCAGTTCTTC. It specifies CAISGYPNEQFF.

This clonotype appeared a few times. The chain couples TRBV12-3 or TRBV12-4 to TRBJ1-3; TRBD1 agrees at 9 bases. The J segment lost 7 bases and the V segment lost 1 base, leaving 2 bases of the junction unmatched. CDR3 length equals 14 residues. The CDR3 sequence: CASSLGTGANTIYF. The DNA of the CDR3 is TGTGCCAGCAGTTTAGGGACAGGGGCTAACACCATATATTTT.

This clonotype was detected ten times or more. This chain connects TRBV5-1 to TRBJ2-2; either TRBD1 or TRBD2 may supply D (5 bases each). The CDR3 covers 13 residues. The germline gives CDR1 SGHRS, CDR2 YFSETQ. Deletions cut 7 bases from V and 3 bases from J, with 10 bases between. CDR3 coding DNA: TGCGCCAGCCGGGACCTAGACACCGGGGAGCTGTTTTTT. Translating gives CASRDLDTGELFF.

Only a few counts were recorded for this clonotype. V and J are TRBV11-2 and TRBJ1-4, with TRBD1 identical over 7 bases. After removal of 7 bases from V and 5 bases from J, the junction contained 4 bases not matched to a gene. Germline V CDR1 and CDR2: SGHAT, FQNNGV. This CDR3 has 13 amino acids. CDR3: CASNRGINEKLFF. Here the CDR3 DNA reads TGTGCCAGCAACAGGGGAATAAATGAAAAACTGTTTTTT.

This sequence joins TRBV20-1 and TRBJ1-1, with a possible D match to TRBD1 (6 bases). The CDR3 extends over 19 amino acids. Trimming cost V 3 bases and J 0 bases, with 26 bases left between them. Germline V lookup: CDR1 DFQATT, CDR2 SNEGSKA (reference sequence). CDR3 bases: TGCAGTGCTAGGGGGCGGGGGCGACTGCGGAGAGATATGAACACTGAAGCTTTCTTT. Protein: CSARGRGRLRRDMNTEAFF.

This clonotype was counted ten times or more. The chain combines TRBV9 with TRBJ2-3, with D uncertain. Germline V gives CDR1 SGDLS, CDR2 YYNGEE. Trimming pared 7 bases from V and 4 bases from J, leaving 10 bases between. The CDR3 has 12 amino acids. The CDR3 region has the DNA TGTGCCAGCTCTCCCTTACCAGATACGCAGTATTTT. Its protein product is CASSPLPDTQYF.

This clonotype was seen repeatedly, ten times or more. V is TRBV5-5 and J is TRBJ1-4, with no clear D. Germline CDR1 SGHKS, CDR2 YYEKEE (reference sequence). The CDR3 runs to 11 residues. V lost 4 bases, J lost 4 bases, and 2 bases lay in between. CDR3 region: CASSHNEKLFF. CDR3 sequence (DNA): TGTGCCAGCAGCCATAATGAAAAACTGTTTTTT. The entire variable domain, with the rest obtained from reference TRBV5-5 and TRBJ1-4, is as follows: DAGVTQSPTHLIKTRGQQVTLRCSPISGHKSVSWYQQVLGQGPQFIFQYYEKEERGRGNFPDRFSARQFPNYSSELNVNALLLGDSALYLCASSHNEKLFFGSGTQLSVL.

CDR3 bases: TGTGCCAGCACCCAGTCGGGCACTGAAGCTTTCTTT. Translated, it gives CASTQSGTEAFF. The chain combines TRBV6-5 with TRBJ1-1; D is unclear. Germline lookup yields CDR1 MNHEY and CDR2 SVGAGI. V was trimmed by 7 bases and J by 4 bases, leaving 10 bases between them. This CDR3 contains 12 residues.

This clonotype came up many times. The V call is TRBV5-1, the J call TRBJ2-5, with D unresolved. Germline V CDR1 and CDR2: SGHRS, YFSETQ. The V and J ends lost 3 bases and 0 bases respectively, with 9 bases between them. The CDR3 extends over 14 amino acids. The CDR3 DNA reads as TGCGCCAGCAGCTCGACAAGGTACCAAGAGACCCAGTACTTC. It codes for CASSSTRYQETQYF. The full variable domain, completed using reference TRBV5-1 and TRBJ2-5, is KAGVTQTPRYLIKTRGQQVTLSCSPISGHRSVSWYQQTPGQGLQFLFEYFSETQRNKGNFPGRFSGRQFSNSRSEMNVSTLELGDSALYLCASSSTRYQETQYFGPGTRLLVL.

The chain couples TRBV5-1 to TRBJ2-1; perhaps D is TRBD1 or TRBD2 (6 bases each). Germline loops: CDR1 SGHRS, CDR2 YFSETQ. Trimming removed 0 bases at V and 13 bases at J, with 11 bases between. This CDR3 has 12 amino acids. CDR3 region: CASSLGGGYQFF. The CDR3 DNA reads TGCGCCAGCAGCTTGGGAGGGGGGTACCAGTTCTTC.

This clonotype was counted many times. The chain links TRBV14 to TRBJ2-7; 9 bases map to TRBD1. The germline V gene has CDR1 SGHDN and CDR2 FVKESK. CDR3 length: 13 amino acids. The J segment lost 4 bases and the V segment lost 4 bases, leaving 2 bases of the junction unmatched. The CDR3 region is CASSPGTGYEQYF. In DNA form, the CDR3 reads TGTGCCAGCAGCCCCGGGACAGGGTACGAGCAGTACTTC. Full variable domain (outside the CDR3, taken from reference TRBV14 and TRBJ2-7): EAGVTQFPSHSVIEKGQTVTLRCDPISGHDNLYWYRRVMGKEIKFLLHFVKESKQDESGMPNNRFLAERTGGTYSTLKVQPAELEDSGVYFCASSPGTGYEQYFGPGTRLTVT.